This T cell receptor beta chain was profiled in a study of cytomegalovirus exposure and HLA in healthy donors (dated by TCRdb to 2016 to 2017). For the study in its entirety: According to an earlier analysis of 587 of the donors, about 179 million T cells yielded 90 million to 130 million unique TCR beta sequences and 250 to 350 Gb of sequence data. Around 320 gigabases of sequencing data and roughly 90 million unique TCR sequences were included in an early release covering about 620 HLA-typed donors. Of the roughly 400 genotyped donors, approximately 80% fell in the genetic ancestry cluster associated with self-reported Caucasian donors. The aim of the study was to test whether cataloging public T cell receptors could identify signatures of past pathogen exposure. The study profiled the T cell repertoires of hundreds of subjects by immunosequencing and related them to cytomegalovirus serostatus. In addition to the first cohort of 650 to 800 subjects, a separate validation cohort of some 120 different subjects was used. To predict cytomegalovirus infection status, the study combined high-throughput TCR immunosequencing, statistical association of individual TCRs with disease status, and machine learning. In a later analysis, previously published TCR beta repertoires from some 640 donors were re-analyzed and high-resolution HLA genotyping was added so that TCR occurrence patterns could be studied. The later analysis used no new phenotypic data to find candidate immune exposures, relying instead on TCR beta sequences and their occurrence across donors. An earlier analysis of around 540 of the donors applied high-throughput TCR beta sequencing to assess whether each TCR beta V gene segment acted as functional or pseudogenic. Alongside the repertoire data, information on donor age, sex, ethnicity and CMV serostatus was compiled. A later genetic analysis used genome-wide SNP genotypes for about 65% of the 666 donors, treating that subset as a discovery cohort. Every discovery cohort repertoire had been produced on one sequencing platform. Both class I and class II loci were covered by HLA typing, at four-digit resolution. The number of donors typed differed by locus, with 629-630 for A, B, C, DRB1 and DQB1, approximately 500 for DQA1, about 610 for DPA1, and 472 for DPB1. About five DR-DQ haplotypes were handled as single units for association and clustering, since linkage in the cohort was strong. Across roughly 420 genotyped donors of the cohort, an average of about 200,000 unique TCR beta nucleotide sequences per donor were sequenced, and 15% to 20% of those sequences were non-productive. What the research found in general, with its limitations: A group of highly shared sequence variants was considered likely to be a technical artifact of the sequencing pipeline. Linkage disequilibrium might explain the correlated functional status among segregating V segments, but an unknown experimental factor could not be excluded. In the study, 150 to 200 TCR beta chains were listed as associated with cytomegalovirus. In vitro tests confirmed that three of the cytomegalovirus-associated TCR beta chains recognize cytomegalovirus antigens. In an earlier analysis of some 500 of the donors, most TCR beta V segments appeared in productive rearrangements about 90% or about 30% of the time, broadly matching IMGT annotations. An association between a missense DCLRE1C variant and V-gene and J-gene trimming of TCR beta chains was found in a later genetic analysis and replicated in an independent cohort. A later analysis associated 16,951 TCR beta sequences with specific HLA alleles at a false discovery rate of 0.05. A further reported finding was that TCR beta sequences accurately predicted the HLA-A and HLA-B alleles for most subjects in the first cohort. When HLA alleles, especially DR and DQ, strongly co-occurred, attributing TCR associations to individual alleles was difficult. In a later analysis, HLA-associated TCR beta chains showed more clonal expansion and lower generation probabilities than non-associated chains that were equally common. Because some donors lacked HLA typing at each locus, the association tests relied only on the typed subset. In a later analysis, TCR association rates were found to vary across HLA loci, with the most associated TCRs seen for DRB1 alleles and the fewest for HLA-C alleles. CMV serostatus was the only immune exposure information available for the cohort. The authors suggested that the approach could potentially be generalized to other disease states and immunological phenotypes. Several of the top co-occurrence clusters appeared to be linked to parvovirus B19, influenza, CMV and Epstein-Barr virus, according to a later analysis. According to a later analysis, most CMV-associated TCR beta chains appeared to be HLA-restricted, and the HLA associations seemed to be driven largely by CMV exposure. In this cohort, only TCR beta chains were sequenced, and detectable features were limited by the absence of alpha or paired-chain data. Presence/absence analyses assumed roughly uniform sequencing depth across donors, an assumption that may not hold. Across donors, most TCR sequences were observed very rarely, whereas some public TCRs were present in many individuals. Compared with the approximately 600-donor mean, donors in an Asian-associated ancestry cluster had fewer N-insertions in productive TCRs, according to a later genetic analysis. Fewer than 20 rarely observed V segments, including chromosome 9 orphons, were excluded from the earlier analysis of about 600 of the donors because counts were too low. Cytomegalovirus status was reported to be diagnosed by the classifier with high specificity and sensitivity in both the original and validation cohorts. The 87-base-pair reads could not distinguish some IMGT-functional V segments, including TRBV6-2 and TRBV6-3, so those segments were excluded.

The cohort comprised some 680 healthy bone marrow donors. Cohort members were all nominally healthy when sampled, although unrecorded immune exposures were likely present. The donor was CMV seronegative and was included in the group of around 320 seronegative cohort members. Every donor gave a peripheral blood sample, and the peripheral blood mononuclear cells from that sample were used for TCR beta sequencing. The Qiagen DNeasy Blood Extraction Kit was used to extract genomic DNA from the blood cell samples. Reading the germline V gene (reference sequence) gives CDR1 SGHNT and CDR2 YYREEE. V and J are truncated by 0 bases and 4 bases respectively, leaving an intervening sequence of 8 bases. Including the terminal cysteine and phenylalanine, the CDR3 comprises 14 residues. The sequence is cut down to CDR3 DNA, 42 bases in frame from base 1. Concerning this clone itself: This receptor's antigen is unknown. No qualities accompany the bases; no much larger clone lies one base away.

Library preparation used the immunoSEQ multiplex PCR assay. A mixture of 60 forward primers for TCR Vbeta segments and 13 reverse primers for TCR Jbeta segments was used in the multiplex PCR. The CDR3 region of rearranged TCR beta genes was amplified from genomic DNA with a multiplex PCR assay. On the Illumina HiSeq System, the amplified TCR beta libraries were sequenced as 87-base-pair reads. Per the authors' processing: Across the 500 to 850 repertoires, a later analysis counted tens of millions of unique TCR beta chains, around 11 million of which were shared by at least two donors. Raw reads were error-corrected and collapsed into unique sequences by a nearest-neighbor algorithm in which closely related sequences were merged to remove PCR and sequencing errors. Alignment of CDR3 sequences to IMGT reference sequences was used to assign V, D and J gene segments. For a sequence to be retained, a match of at least six nucleotides was required to both a V gene segment and a J gene segment. Rearrangements were classified as productive when the CDR3 lacked stop codons and remained in frame with V and J, and all other rearrangements were classified as non-productive. Following IMGT convention, CDR3 was defined as the stretch from the second conserved V-encoded cysteine to the conserved J-encoded phenylalanine. In an earlier analysis of around 640 of the donors, sequences lacking an unambiguous match to a single V gene segment were excluded. In an earlier analysis of some 590 of the donors, a V segment was called functional when productive rearrangements were above 56.7%, and segregating when the standard deviation between donors exceeded 5%. To diagnose cytomegalovirus status from the catalog of TCR beta chain sequences, a statistical classification framework was built. A later analysis assigned V and J genes by comparing TCR nucleotide sequences with IMGT/GENE-DB human TR gene sequences. In a later analysis, CDR3 sequences and most-parsimonious VDJ recombination scenarios were assigned using the TCRdist pipeline. A later analysis defined each TCR beta chain by its CDR3 amino acid sequence plus V-gene family, and excluded reads lacking a unique V-gene family. In a later analysis, 450 to 600 highly shared, low-generation-probability nucleotide sequences were removed to address suspected cross-contamination and a sequencing artifact. For each public chain, a later analysis derived a clonal expansion index from normalized ranks of inferred template counts within each repertoire. A later analysis computed generation probabilities with a VDJ recombination model fitted to out-of-frame rearrangements, and checked the results against IGoR. In a later analysis, TCR-TCR, TCR-HLA and TCR-CMV co-occurrence was scored with hypergeometric tests, and a repertoire-size bias correction was applied to TCR pairs. A later analysis estimated false discovery rates by permuting HLA or CMV assignments 20 times. In a later analysis, co-occurring TCRs were grouped using DBSCAN, and TCRdist sequence similarity was added for clustering within HLA-allele-positive subsets. Repertoires with fewer than 30,000 or more than 120,000 public chains were left out of co-occurrence clustering, as were roughly five repertoires with anomalous nucleotide sharing. This is the immuneACCESS table as TCRdb keeps it, with only in-frame sequences that have V and J called. A part of the clones is gone; compared with another copy, unresolved V genes explain less than half, and the rest is unexplained. Clonal size and the V and J genes are those of that table, whereas D and trimming came from the DNA. The sample has 150,000 or so clones on record, roughly 83% of them singletons. Together, the top ten hold around 0.96% of the sample.

Sequenced sample: PBMCs. This clonotype originated in a man under 40 in good health and CMV-seronegative. Recombination connected TRBV5-4 to TRBJ2-1; no D gene is confidently identified. The CDR3 reads as follows: CASSLVAEYNEQFF. The nucleotide sequence is TGTGCCAGCAGCTTGGTTGCGGAGTACAATGAGCAGTTCTTC. With the rest looked up from the reference TRBV5-4 and TRBJ2-1 genes rather than sequenced, the full variable domain is ETGVTQSPTHLIKTRGQQVTLRCSSQSGHNTVSWYQQALGQGPQFIFQYYREEENGRGNFPPRFSGLQFPNYSSELNVNALELDDSALYLCASSLVAEYNEQFFGPGTRLTVL.